This T cell receptor beta chain was documented in a study of T cell clonotyping in hematopoietic cell transplantation. Study context: Pretransplant recipient samples were taken after cytoreduction. Whole-study findings and limits: Few recipient clonotypes overlapped donors; over 95% were de novo at given depth. No sorting was done, leaving CD4 and CD8 contributions mixed.

Time point of the sample: recipient sample about 28 days before transplant, after cytoreduction. To note about this clone: Its target is unknown.

Some clones are missing from TCRdb's copy, which holds only in-frame ones; the method was immunoSEQ multiplex PCR. The data contain 75,000 to 95,000 clones, 90% to 96% of them singletons. The material was peripheral blood mononuclear cells, obtained before stem cell transplant. This clonotype was sampled from a woman in her forties or fifties with acute myeloid leukemia. Some clones in this sample may be carry-over from other donors' samples.

The CDR3 protein is CASSRPGNTIYF. The CDR3 nucleotides read TGTGCCAGCAGCAGACCTGGAAACACCATATATTTT. V and J are TRBV7-8 and TRBJ1-3; the D is unclear. In germline, CDR1 is SGHVS, CDR2 FQNEAQ. With 5 bases removed from V and 2 bases from J, the gap between germline ends came to 4 bases. This CDR3 region has 12 residues.